What follows are 9 T cell receptor beta chains derived from one specimen sequenced in a study of cytomegalovirus exposure and HLA in healthy donors. Vbeta (60) and Jbeta (13) primers were used in the PCR. The method was immunoSEQ multiplex PCR; TCRdb's version includes in-frame clones alone and lacks a portion of them. The repertoire has some 170,000 clones, roughly 85% of them found once; the top ten carry about 0.9%. The sample was PBMCs. Every receptor here comes from a woman aged 25 to 39 in good health and CMV-seronegative.

This clone has a handful of counts. V gene TRBV19 combines with J gene TRBJ2-2, with 8 positions matching TRBD1. V lost 3 bases, J lost 5 bases, and 20 bases stayed unmatched. This CDR3 is 20 amino acids long. Germline V gives CDR1 LNHDA, CDR2 SQIVND (reference sequence). The CDR3 sequence: CASSIAPAKLTGAITGELFF. CDR3 bases: TGTGCCAGTAGTATTGCCCCCGCAAAACTGACAGGGGCGATTACCGGGGAGCTGTTTTTT.

This clone was seen just once. The chain uses TRBV7-3 and TRBJ2-1; tentatively, D is TRBD1 (5 bases). Deletions cut 5 bases from V and 4 bases from J, with 12 bases between. CDR3 length: 14 amino acids. Germline V lookup: CDR1 SGHTA, CDR2 FQGTGA. This CDR3 reads CASSTKTAYNEQFF. The CDR3 DNA reads as TGTGCCAGCAGCACGAAGACAGCGTACAATGAGCAGTTCTTC.

The chain joins TRBV11-3 to TRBJ2-7; D unclear. The CDR3 covers 15 residues. CDR1 and CDR2 from the germline V gene are SGHNT and YENEEA. V lost 5 bases and J lost 7, with 21 bases in between. CDR3 sequence: CASSPGTRTGGEQYF. For the CDR3, the DNA is TGTGCCAGCAGCCCCGGAACCCGAACGGGTGGAGAGCAGTACTTC.

The rearrangement uses TRBV7-8 and TRBJ1-1; 8 bases line up with TRBD1. J was trimmed by 6 bases and V by 5 bases; bases with no gene match: 14. Germline V gives CDR1 SGHVS, CDR2 FQNEAQ. The CDR3 length is 16 residues. The CDR3 here is CASSRRDRLMLAEAFF. For the CDR3, the DNA is TGTGCCAGCAGCCGGAGGGACAGGCTTATGTTAGCTGAAGCTTTCTTT.

The chain employs TRBV27 and TRBJ2-3; no firm D call. Per germline, CDR1 MNHEY and CDR2 SMNVEV (reference sequence). Trimming removed 10 bases at V and 1 base at J, with 18 bases between. The CDR3 consists of 15 residues. CDR3 DNA sequence: TGTGCCACCACAACCCCCCGACTGGGCACAGATACGCAGTATTTT. This gives the protein CATTTPRLGTDTQYF.

The CDR3 protein is CASSLIFPDTPGTQYF. The DNA for the CDR3 is TGTGCCAGCAGCTTAATATTTCCGGACACGCCGGGGACCCAGTACTTC. The V call is TRBV7-8, the J call TRBJ2-5; TRBD1 is a possible D gene (5 bases). Germline-derived CDR1 and CDR2 are SGHVS and FQNEAQ. The CDR3 spans 16 residues. V dropped 2 bases and J dropped 7 bases, with 20 bases sitting between them.

The gene calls are TRBV5-3 and TRBJ1-5; TRBD1 might be the D (5 bases). TRBV5-3 is filed as an ORF, its function uncertain. The ends were cut back, 0 bases at V and 4 bases at J, with 8 bases in the middle. This CDR3 is built from 14 residues. CDR3 in amino acids: CARSLAGSNQPQHF. CDR3 DNA: TGTGCCAGAAGCTTGGCAGGGTCAAATCAGCCCCAGCATTTT.

The chain couples TRBV5-1 to TRBJ2-7, with a possible D match to TRBD1 (5 bases). The V and J ends lost 7 bases and 4 bases respectively, with 12 bases between them. Germline V gives CDR1 SGHRS, CDR2 YFSETQ. The length of the CDR3 is 12 residues. The CDR3 is CASGAVGYEQYF. CDR3 nucleotides: TGCGCCAGCGGGGCAGTTGGGTACGAGCAGTACTTC. Together with reference TRBV5-1 and TRBJ2-7, the CDR3 gives the full variable domain: KAGVTQTPRYLIKTRGQQVTLSCSPISGHRSVSWYQQTPGQGLQFLFEYFSETQRNKGNFPGRFSGRQFSNSRSEMNVSTLELGDSALYLCASGAVGYEQYFGPGTRLTVT.

This rearrangement joins TRBV9 to TRBJ2-2, with 8 positions matching TRBD1. V was clipped by 4 bases and J by 5 bases; unmatched bases: 13. The CDR3 has 17 residues. Per the germline V gene, CDR1 is SGDLS and CDR2 is YYNGEE. CDR3 sequence reads: CASSPQSTGVGTGELFF. Here the CDR3 DNA reads TGTGCCAGCAGCCCTCAATCGACAGGGGTTGGGACCGGGGAGCTGTTTTTT.